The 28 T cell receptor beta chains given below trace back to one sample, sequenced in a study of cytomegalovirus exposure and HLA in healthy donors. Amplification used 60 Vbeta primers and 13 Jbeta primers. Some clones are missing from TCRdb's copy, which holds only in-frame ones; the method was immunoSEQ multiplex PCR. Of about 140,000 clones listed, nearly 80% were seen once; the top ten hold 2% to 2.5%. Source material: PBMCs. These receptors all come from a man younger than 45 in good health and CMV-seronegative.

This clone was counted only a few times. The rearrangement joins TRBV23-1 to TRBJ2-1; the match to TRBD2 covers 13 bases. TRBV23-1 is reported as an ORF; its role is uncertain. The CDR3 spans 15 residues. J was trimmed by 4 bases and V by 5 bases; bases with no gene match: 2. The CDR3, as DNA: TGCGCCAGCAGTACGGGACTAGCGGGATACAATGAGCAGTTCTTC. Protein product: CASSTGLAGYNEQFF.

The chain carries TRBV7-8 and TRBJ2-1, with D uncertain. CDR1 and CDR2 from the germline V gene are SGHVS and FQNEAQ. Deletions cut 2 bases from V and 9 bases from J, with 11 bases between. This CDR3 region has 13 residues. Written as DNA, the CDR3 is TGTGCCAGCAGCTTAAGCTCTTACGCTGAGCAGTTCTTC. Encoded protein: CASSLSSYAEQFF.

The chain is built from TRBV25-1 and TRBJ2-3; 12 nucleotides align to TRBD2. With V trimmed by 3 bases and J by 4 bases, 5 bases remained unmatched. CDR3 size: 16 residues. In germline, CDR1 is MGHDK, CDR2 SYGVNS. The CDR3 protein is CASSEASGRGADTQYF. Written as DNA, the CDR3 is TGTGCCAGCAGTGAGGCTAGCGGGAGGGGCGCAGATACGCAGTATTTT.

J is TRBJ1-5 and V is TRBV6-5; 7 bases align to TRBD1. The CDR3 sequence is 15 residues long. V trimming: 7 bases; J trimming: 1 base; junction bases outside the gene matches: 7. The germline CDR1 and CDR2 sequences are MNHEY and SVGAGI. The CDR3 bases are TGTGCCAGCACACGACAGGGTCTAAGCAATCAGCCCCAGCATTTT. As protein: CASTRQGLSNQPQHF.

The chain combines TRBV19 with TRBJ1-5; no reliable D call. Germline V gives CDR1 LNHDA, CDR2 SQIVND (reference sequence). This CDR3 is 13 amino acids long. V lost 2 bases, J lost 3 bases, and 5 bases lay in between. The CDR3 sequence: CASSIQVNQPQHF. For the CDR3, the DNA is TGTGCCAGTAGTATACAGGTCAATCAGCCCCAGCATTTT.

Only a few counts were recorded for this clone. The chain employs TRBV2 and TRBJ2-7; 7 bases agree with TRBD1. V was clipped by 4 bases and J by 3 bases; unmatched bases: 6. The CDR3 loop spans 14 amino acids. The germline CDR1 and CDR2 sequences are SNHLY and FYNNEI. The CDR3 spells CASSVGTAHYEQYF. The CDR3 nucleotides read TGTGCCAGCAGTGTTGGGACAGCACACTACGAGCAGTACTTC.

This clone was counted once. Here the CDR3 DNA reads TGTGCCACCCGGACAGAAAGCACAGATACGCAGTATTTT. Amino acid sequence: CATRTESTDTQYF. V gene TRBV21-1 combines with J gene TRBJ2-3; the table gives TRBD1 as D, unverified against the DNA. TRBV21-1 is a pseudogene segment. This CDR3 has 13 residues.

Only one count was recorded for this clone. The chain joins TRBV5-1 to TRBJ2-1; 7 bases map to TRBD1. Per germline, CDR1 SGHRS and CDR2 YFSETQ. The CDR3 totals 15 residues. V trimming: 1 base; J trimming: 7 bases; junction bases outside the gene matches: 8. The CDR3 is CASSLQLAGGNEQFF. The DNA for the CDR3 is TGCGCCAGCAGCTTGCAACTGGCAGGGGGTAATGAGCAGTTCTTC.

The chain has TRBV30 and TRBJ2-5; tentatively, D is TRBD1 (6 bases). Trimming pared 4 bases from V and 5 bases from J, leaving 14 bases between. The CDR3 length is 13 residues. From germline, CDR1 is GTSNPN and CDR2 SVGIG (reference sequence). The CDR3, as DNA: TGTGCCTGGAAACAGGGACACATCGAGACCCAGTACTTC. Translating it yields CAWKQGHIETQYF.

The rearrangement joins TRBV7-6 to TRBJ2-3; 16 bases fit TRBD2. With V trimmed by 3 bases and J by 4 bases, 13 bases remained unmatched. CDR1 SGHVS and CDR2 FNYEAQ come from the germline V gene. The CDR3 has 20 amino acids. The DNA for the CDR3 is TGTGCCAGCAGCTTTCTTCCCGCGGGACTAGCGGGAGGGCGGGCAGATACGCAGTATTTT. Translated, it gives CASSFLPAGLAGGRADTQYF.

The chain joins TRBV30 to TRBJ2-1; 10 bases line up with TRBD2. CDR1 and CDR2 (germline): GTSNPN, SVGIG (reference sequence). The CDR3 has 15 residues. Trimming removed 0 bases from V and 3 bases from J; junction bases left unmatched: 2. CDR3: CAWSVAGGGYNEQFF. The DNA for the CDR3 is TGTGCCTGGAGTGTAGCGGGAGGGGGCTACAATGAGCAGTTCTTC. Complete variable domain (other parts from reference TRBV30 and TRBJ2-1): SQTIHQWPATLVQPVGSPLSLECTVEGTSNPNLYWYRQAAGRGLQLLFYSVGIGQISSEVPQNLSASRPQDRQFILSSKKLLLSDSGFYLCAWSVAGGGYNEQFFGPGTRLTVL.

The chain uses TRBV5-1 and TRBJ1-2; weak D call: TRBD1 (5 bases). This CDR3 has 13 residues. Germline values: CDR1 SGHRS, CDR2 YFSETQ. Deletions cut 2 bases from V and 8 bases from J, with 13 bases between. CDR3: CASSLGQGFGYTF. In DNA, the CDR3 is TGCGCCAGCAGCTTAGGGCAGGGCTTCGGCTACACCTTC.

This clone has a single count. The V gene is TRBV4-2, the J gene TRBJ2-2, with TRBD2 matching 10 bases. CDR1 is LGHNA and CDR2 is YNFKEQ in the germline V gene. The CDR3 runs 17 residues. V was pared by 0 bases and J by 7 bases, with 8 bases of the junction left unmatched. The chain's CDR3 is CASSQDPSGRAGGELFF. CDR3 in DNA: TGTGCCAGCAGCCAAGATCCCAGCGGGAGGGCCGGCGGGGAGCTGTTTTTT.

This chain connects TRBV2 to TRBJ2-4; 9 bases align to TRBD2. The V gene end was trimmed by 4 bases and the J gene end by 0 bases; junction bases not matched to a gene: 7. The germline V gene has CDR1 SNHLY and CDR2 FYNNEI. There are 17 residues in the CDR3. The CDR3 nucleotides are TGTGCCAGCAGTGGGGAGACTAGCGGATTAGCCAAAAACATTCAGTACTTC. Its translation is CASSGETSGLAKNIQYF.

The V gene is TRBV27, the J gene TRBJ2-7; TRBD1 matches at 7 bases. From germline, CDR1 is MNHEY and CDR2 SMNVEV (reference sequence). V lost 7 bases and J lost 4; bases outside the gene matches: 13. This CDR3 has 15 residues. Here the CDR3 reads CASTRSAQGVYEQYF. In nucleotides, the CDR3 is TGTGCCAGCACTCGAAGTGCTCAGGGGGTTTACGAGCAGTACTTC.

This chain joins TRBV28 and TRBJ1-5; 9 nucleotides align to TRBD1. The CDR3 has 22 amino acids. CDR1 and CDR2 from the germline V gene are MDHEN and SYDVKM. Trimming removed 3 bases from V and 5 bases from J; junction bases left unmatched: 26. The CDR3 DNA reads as TGTGCCAGCAGTTTTTGCCCCCAAACCCGGGACAGGGCCTCGAGGAGGGATCAGCCCCAGCATTTT. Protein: CASSFCPQTRDRASRRDQPQHF.

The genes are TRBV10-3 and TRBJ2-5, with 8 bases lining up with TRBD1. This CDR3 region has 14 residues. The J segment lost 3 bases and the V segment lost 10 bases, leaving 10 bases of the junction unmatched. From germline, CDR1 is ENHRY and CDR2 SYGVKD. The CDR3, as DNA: TGTGCCACAGCAGGGGGCCCTAAAGAAGAGACCCAGTACTTC. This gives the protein CATAGGPKEETQYF.

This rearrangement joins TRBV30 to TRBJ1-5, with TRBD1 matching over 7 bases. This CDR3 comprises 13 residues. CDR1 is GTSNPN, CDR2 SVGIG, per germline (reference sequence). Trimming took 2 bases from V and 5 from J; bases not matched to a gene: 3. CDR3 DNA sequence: TGTGCCTGGAGTCCGACAGGGCATCAGCCCCAGCATTTT. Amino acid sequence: CAWSPTGHQPQHF.

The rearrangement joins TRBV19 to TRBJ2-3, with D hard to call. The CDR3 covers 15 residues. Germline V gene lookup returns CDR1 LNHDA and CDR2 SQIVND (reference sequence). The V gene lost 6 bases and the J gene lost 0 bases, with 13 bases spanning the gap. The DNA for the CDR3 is TGTGCCAGTAGGGGTAGCCTCCTTAGCACAGATACGCAGTATTTT. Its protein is CASRGSLLSTDTQYF.

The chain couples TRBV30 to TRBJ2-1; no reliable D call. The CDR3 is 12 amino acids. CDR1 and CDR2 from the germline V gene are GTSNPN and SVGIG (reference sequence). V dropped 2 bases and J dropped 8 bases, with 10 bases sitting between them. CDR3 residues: CAWSLDIYEQFF. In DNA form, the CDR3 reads TGTGCCTGGAGTCTCGACATCTATGAGCAGTTCTTC.

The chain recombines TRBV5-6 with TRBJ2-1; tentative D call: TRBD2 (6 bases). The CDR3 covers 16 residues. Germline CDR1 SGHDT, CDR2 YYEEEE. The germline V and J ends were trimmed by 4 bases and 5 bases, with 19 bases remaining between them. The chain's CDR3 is CASSQAPTGSDNEQFF. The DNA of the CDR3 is TGTGCCAGCAGCCAAGCCCCTACCGGGAGTGACAATGAGCAGTTCTTC. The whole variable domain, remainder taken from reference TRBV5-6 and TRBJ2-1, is DAGVTQSPTHLIKTRGQQVTLRCSPKSGHDTVSWYQQALGQGPQFIFQYYEEEERQRGNFPDRFSGHQFPNYSSELNVNALLLGDSALYLCASSQAPTGSDNEQFFGPGTRLTVL.

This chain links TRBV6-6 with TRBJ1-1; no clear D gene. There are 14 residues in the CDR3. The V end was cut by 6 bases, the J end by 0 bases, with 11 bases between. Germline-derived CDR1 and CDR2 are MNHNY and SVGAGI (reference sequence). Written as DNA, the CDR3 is TGTGCCAGCAGCCCTCCGGGTATGAACACTGAAGCTTTCTTT. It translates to CASSPPGMNTEAFF.

The CDR3 loop reads CASSESGGNGELFF. In DNA, the CDR3 is TGCGCCAGCAGTGAGTCAGGGGGCAATGGGGAGCTGTTTTTT. This chain joins TRBV10-1 and TRBJ2-2; TRBD1 aligns across 7 bases. Trimming removed 0 bases from V and 8 bases from J; junction bases left unmatched: 3. The CDR3 sequence is 14 residues long. Germline V gives CDR1 WNHNN, CDR2 SYGVQD (reference sequence).

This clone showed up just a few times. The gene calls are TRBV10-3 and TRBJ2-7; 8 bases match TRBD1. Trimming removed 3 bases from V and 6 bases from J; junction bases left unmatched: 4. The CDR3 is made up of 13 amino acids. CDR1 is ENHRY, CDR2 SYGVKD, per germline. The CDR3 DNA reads TGTGCCATCAGTGACCAACAGGGGGGCGAGCAGTACTTC. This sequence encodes CAISDQQGGEQYF.

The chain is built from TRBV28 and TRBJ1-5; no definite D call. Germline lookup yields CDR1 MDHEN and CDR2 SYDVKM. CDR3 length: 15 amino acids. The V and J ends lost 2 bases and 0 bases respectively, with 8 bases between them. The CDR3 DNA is TGTGCCAGCAGTTTAAATATGTATAGCAATCAGCCCCAGCATTTT. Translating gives CASSLNMYSNQPQHF.

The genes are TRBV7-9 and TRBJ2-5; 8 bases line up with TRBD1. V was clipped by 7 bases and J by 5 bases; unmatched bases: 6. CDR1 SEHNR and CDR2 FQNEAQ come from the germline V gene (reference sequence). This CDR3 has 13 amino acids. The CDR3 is CASMQGAGETQYF. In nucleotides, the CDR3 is TGTGCCAGCATGCAGGGGGCTGGGGAGACCCAGTACTTC.

The CDR3 loop reads CASSLSGIGGGYTF. The CDR3 DNA follows: TGCGCCAGCAGCTTGAGCGGTATAGGAGGAGGCTACACCTTC. V gene TRBV5-1 combines with J gene TRBJ1-2; D is uncertain. V gave up 1 base and J gave up 8 bases, with 15 bases separating them. Germline V gene sequence: CDR1 SGHRS, CDR2 YFSETQ. There are 14 residues in the CDR3. Full variable domain (remainder filled in from reference TRBV5-1 and TRBJ1-2): KAGVTQTPRYLIKTRGQQVTLSCSPISGHRSVSWYQQTPGQGLQFLFEYFSETQRNKGNFPGRFSGRQFSNSRSEMNVSTLELGDSALYLCASSLSGIGGGYTFGSGTRLTVV.

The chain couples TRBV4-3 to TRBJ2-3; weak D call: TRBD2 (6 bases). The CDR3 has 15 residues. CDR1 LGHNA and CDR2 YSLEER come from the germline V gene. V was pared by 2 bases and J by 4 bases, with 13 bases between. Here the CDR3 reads CASSQQTSIPDTQYF. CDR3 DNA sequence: TGCGCCAGCAGCCAACAGACTAGTATACCAGATACGCAGTATTTT.